The 12 T cell receptor beta chains below come from one sample, sequenced in a study of blood T cells in healthy people across ages (dated by TCRdb to between 2014 and 2017). The library was prepared using 5' RACE. These reads were obtained on an Illumina HiSeq 2500. A second PCR of about 6 to 11 cycles was performed with a sample-barcoded 5' primer and a J-beta primer mix. TCRdb itself trimmed the public reads at Q25 with fastp, ran MiXCR and retained productive beta chains. Under each unique CDR3 protein, matching rows form one entry showing the most common genes and DNA. Within this sample are 800,000 to 950,000 distinct CDR3 sequences, with roughly 52% of them counted one time only. Jointly, the top ten make up around 15% of the sample. The specimen was blood. The receptor set was obtained from a man aged 30 to 39 in good health.

This clonotype was counted only a few times. The CDR3 nucleotides are TGCGCCAGCAGCCACTCACCAGACAGGGGTCAAGAGACCCAGTACTTC. Its translation: CASSHSPDRGQETQYF. The chain is built from TRBV4-1 and TRBJ2-5; TRBD1 aligns across 8 bases. CDR3 length: 16 residues. Trimming cost V 3 bases and J 2 bases; bases outside gene matches: 8. Germline CDR1 MGHRA, CDR2 YSYEKL.

CDR3 coding DNA: TGTGCCAGCAGCGAGGGACAGGGATCAGAGACCCAGTACTTC. This encodes CASSEGQGSETQYF. V usage is TRBV7-2 and J usage is TRBJ2-5; 9 nucleotides align to TRBD1. From germline, CDR1 is SGHTA and CDR2 FQGNSA. The length of the CDR3 is 14 residues. V dropped 5 bases and J dropped 4; count of bases not matched to a gene: 5.

The rearrangement links TRBV25-1 to TRBJ2-1, with 9 bases fitting TRBD1. Judging by the DNA end, TRBJ2-7 fits better; the J call may be wrong. This CDR3 comprises 15 residues. Germline V gene lookup returns CDR1 MGHDK and CDR2 SYGVNS. The CDR3 here is CASSERDRDYNEQYF. The CDR3 nucleotides are TGTGCCAGCAGTGAGCGGGACAGGGATTACAATGAGCAGTACTTC.

In this sample, this clonotype turned up many times. CDR3 residues: CASSLGGLGYEQYF. CDR3 coding DNA: TGTGCCAGCAGCTTAGGGGGTTTGGGCTACGAGCAGTACTTC. This chain connects TRBV7-9 to TRBJ2-7, with unresolved D. The CDR3 runs 14 residues. V dropped 1 base and J dropped 3 bases, with 10 bases sitting between them. Per germline, CDR1 SEHNR and CDR2 FQNEAQ (reference sequence).

V is TRBV6-5 and J is TRBJ1-4; tentative D call: TRBD1 (6 bases). CDR1 MNHEY and CDR2 SVGAGI come from the germline V gene. Trimming left V 5 bases short and J 5 bases short, with 18 bases between. The CDR3 spans 16 residues. The CDR3 loop reads CASSRAGQIENEKLFF. CDR3 DNA: TGTGCCAGCAGTCGAGCCGGACAGATCGAAAATGAAAAACTGTTTTTT.

This chain joins TRBV12-3 or TRBV12-4 and TRBJ1-2, with D perhaps matching TRBD1 (5 bases). CDR3 size: 14 residues. V lost 3 bases to trimming and J lost 8 bases, with 16 bases between them. CDR3 nucleotides: TGTGCCAGCAGTTTCAGGGCCCCTGGGGAAGGCTACACCTTC. Amino acid sequence: CASSFRAPGEGYTF.

This clonotype turned up a few times. This chain uses TRBV24-1 with TRBJ2-6, with TRBD1 matching 8 bases. With 4 bases clipped from V and 5 bases from J, the junction kept 6 bases outside the gene matches. The CDR3 is 16 amino acids. Looked up from germline, CDR1 is KGHDR and CDR2 is SFDVKD. The CDR3 sequence is CATSERGTGRANVLTF. Written as DNA, the CDR3 is TGTGCCACCAGTGAACGAGGGACAGGCAGGGCCAACGTCCTGACTTTC.

Worth noting for this clonotype: This may stem from a read error, because a much larger clone lies one nucleotide away. This chain joins TRBV7-2 and TRBJ2-2, with a possible D match to TRBD2 (7 bases). V was pared by 6 bases and J by 5 bases, with 16 bases between. The CDR3 length is 15 residues. The germline gives CDR1 SGHTA, CDR2 FQGNSA. In nucleotides, the CDR3 is TGTGCCAGCAGGTTAACGGGGGGCCGGACCGGGGAGCTGTTTTTT. Translating it yields CASRLTGGRTGELFF.

This chain connects TRBV7-9 to TRBJ1-1, with no clear D. Germline CDR1 SEHNR, CDR2 FQNEAQ (reference sequence). Trimming left V 1 base short and J 3 bases short, with 6 bases between. The CDR3 runs 13 residues. As DNA, the CDR3 is TGTGCCAGCAGCTTAGAGGTTTACACTGAAGCTTTCTTT. Its translation is CASSLEVYTEAFF.

V gene TRBV20-1 combines with J gene TRBJ2-7, with a possible D match to TRBD2 (5 bases). The J call may be wrong; the DNA end is better matched by TRBJ2-5. The CDR3 runs 14 residues. Germline CDR1 is DFQATT and CDR2 is SNEGSKA (reference sequence). CDR3 region: CSARRANPLETQYF. The CDR3 DNA reads TGCAGTGCTAGGAGGGCGAATCCGTTAGAGACCCAGTACTTC.

A few counts support this clonotype. This may be a read error, as it is one base from a much larger clone. The chain couples TRBV13 to TRBJ2-5; D might be TRBD1 (6 bases). V was trimmed by 5 bases and J by 4 bases, leaving 11 bases between them. CDR3 size: 13 residues. CDR1 and CDR2 (germline): PRHDT, FYEKMQ (reference sequence). The DNA for the CDR3 is TGTGCCAGCAGCGTACAGGGTGGAGAGACCCAGTACTTC. Its translation: CASSVQGGETQYF.

The chain links TRBV10-3 to TRBJ2-5, with unresolved D. Trimming removed 4 bases at V and 1 base at J, with 10 bases between. This CDR3 is built from 14 residues. Germline lookup yields CDR1 ENHRY and CDR2 SYGVKD. CDR3 coding DNA: TGTGCCATCAGTGCTCAACTGACCCAAGAGACCCAGTACTTC. Residues: CAISAQLTQETQYF.